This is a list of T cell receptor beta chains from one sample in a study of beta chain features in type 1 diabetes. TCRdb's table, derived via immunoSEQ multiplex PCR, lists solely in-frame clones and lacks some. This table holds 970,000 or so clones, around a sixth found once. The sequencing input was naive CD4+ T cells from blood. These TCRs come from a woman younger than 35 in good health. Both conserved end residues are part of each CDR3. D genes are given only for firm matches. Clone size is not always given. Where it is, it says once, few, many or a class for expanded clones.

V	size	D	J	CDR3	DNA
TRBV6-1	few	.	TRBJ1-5	CATPDTANQPQHF	TGTGCCACCCCGGACACCGCTAATCAGCCCCAGCATTTT
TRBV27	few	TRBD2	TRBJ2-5	CASSTRLAPETQYF	TGTGCCAGCAGTACCCGACTAGCCCCGGAGACCCAGTACTTC
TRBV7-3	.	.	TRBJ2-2	CASSLTGAPGLFF	TGTGCCAGCAGCTTAACGGGGGCGCCAGGGCTGTTTTTT
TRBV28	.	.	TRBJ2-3	CASSLRGPRVLTDTQYF	TGTGCCAGCAGTTTACGCGGCCCACGAGTCCTCACAGATACGCAGTATTTT
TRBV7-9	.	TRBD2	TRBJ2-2	CASSFGLAGKNTGELFF	TGTGCCAGCAGCTTCGGCTTAGCGGGGAAGAACACCGGGGAGCTGTTTTTT
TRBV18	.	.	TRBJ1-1	CASSPNSDPRNTEAFF	TGTGCCAGCTCACCCAATTCGGACCCCCGAAACACTGAAGCTTTCTTT
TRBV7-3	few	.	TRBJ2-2	CASSTRNTGELFF	TGTGCCAGCAGCACCCGAAATACCGGGGAGCTGTTTTTT
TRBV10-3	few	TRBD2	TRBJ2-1	CAISDGGRGYNEQFF	TGTGCCATCAGTGATGGCGGGAGGGGGTACAATGAGCAGTTCTTC
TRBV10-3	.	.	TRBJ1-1	CAIRGGPAGTEAFF	TGTGCCATCAGGGGGGGCCCGGCAGGCACTGAAGCTTTCTTT
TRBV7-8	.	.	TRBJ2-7	CASSLEVSAAYEQYF	TGTGCCAGCAGCTTAGAGGTTAGCGCTGCCTACGAGCAGTACTTC
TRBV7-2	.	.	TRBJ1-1	CASSTATNTEAFF	TGTGCCAGCAGCACAGCAACGAACACTGAAGCTTTCTTT
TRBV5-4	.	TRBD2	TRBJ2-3	CASSLVGLAGRDTQYF	TGTGCCAGCAGCTTGGTGGGACTAGCGGGGAGGGATACGCAGTATTTT
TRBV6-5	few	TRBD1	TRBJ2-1	CASSRTGIANEQFF	TGTGCCAGCAGCCGGACAGGGATTGCAAATGAGCAGTTCTTC
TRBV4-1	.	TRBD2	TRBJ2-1	CASSQRSTGLAGHYNEQFF	TGCGCCAGCAGCCAAAGATCGACCGGGCTAGCGGGGCATTACAATGAGCAGTTCTTC
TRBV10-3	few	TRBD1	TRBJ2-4	CAISEERTGGLAKNIQYF	TGTGCCATCAGTGAGGAGAGGACAGGGGGTCTAGCCAAAAACATTCAGTACTTC
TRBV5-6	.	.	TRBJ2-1	CASSLSDEQFF	TGTGCCAGCAGCTTGAGCGATGAGCAGTTCTTC
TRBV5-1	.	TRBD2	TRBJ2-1	CASSIGLAGGPNEQFF	TGCGCCAGCAGCATCGGACTAGCGGGAGGGCCAAATGAGCAGTTCTTC
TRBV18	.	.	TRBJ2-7	CASSPMEGLPSYEQYF	TGTGCCAGCTCACCAATGGAGGGACTCCCTTCCTACGAGCAGTACTTC
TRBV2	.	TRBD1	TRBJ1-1	CASSRQGRDTEAFF	TGTGCCAGCAGTCGACAGGGCCGGGACACTGAAGCTTTCTTT
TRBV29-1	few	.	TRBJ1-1	CSVENLLWQVNTEAFF	TGCAGCGTTGAGAATTTATTGTGGCAGGTGAACACTGAAGCTTTCTTT
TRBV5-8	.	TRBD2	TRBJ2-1	CATAMGGSDEQFF	TGTGCCACCGCGATGGGCGGGAGCGATGAGCAGTTCTTC
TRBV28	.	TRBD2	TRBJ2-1	CASSLPSGRGNEQFF	TGTGCCAGCAGTTTACCGAGCGGGAGAGGCAATGAGCAGTTCTTC
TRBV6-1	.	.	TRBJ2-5	CAISGLFTGTTETQYF	TGTGCCATCAGTGGCTTATTTACCGGGACGACAGAGACCCAGTACTTC
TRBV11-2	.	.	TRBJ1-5	CASSFQPTNQPQHF	TGTGCCAGCAGCTTCCAACCGACCAATCAGCCCCAGCATTTT
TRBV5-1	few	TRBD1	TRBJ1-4	CASSSTGTGNEKLFF	TGCGCCAGCAGCTCCACCGGGACAGGGAATGAAAAACTGTTTTTT
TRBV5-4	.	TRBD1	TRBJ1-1	CASSYTGTAYTEAFF	TGTGCCAGCAGCTATACCGGGACAGCTTACACTGAAGCTTTCTTT
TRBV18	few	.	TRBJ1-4	CASSPTVAANEKLFF	TGTGCCAGCTCACCAACGGTAGCGGCTAATGAAAAACTGTTTTTT
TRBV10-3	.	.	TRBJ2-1	CAISESEGLGWPEQFF	TGTGCCATCAGTGAGTCTGAGGGGCTAGGATGGCCTGAGCAGTTCTTC
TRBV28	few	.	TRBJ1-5	CASRQGSNQPQHF	TGTGCCAGCAGGCAGGGTTCAAATCAGCCCCAGCATTTT
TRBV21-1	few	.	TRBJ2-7	CASSKVNSLAGFYLSEQYF	TGTGCCAGCAGCAAAGTTAACTCACTAGCGGGGTTTTACTTATCCGAGCAGTACTTC
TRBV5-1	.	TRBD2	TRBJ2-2	CASSPPGGSTGELFF	TGCGCCAGCAGCCCCCCGGGGGGTTCCACCGGGGAGCTGTTTTTT
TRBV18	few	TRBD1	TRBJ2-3	CASSPATGGADTQYF	TGTGCCAGCTCACCGGCGACAGGGGGCGCGGATACGCAGTATTTT
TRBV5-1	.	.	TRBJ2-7	CASSRDGSYEQYF	TGCGCCAGCAGCCGGGACGGGTCCTACGAGCAGTACTTC
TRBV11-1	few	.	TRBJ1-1	CASSSNRFEGTEAFF	TGTGCCAGCAGCTCTAACAGGTTTGAGGGAACTGAAGCTTTCTTT
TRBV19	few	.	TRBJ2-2	CASSDTVLAGELFF	TGTGCCAGTAGCGACACGGTCCTGGCGGGGGAGCTGTTTTTT
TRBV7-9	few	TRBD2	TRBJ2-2	CASSLLSTSGNTGELFF	TGTGCCAGCAGCTTACTCTCGACTAGCGGGAACACCGGGGAGCTGTTTTTT
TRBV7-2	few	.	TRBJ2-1	CASSPGLISYNEQFF	TGTGCCAGCAGCCCAGGGTTAATCTCCTACAATGAGCAGTTCTTC
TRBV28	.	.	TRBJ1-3	CASSLDRLSGNTIYF	TGTGCCAGCAGTCTGGACAGACTGTCTGGAAACACCATATATTTT
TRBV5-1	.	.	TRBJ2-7	CASSLAWDHYEQYF	TGCGCCAGCAGCTTGGCCTGGGACCACTACGAGCAGTACTTC
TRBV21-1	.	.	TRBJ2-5	CASSKEFRDRGHKETQYF	TGTGCCAGCAGCAAAGAATTCCGGGACAGGGGGCACAAGGAGACCCAGTACTTC
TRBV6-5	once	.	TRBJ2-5	CASSYKAFQETQYF	TGTGCCAGCAGTTACAAGGCATTCCAAGAGACCCAGTACTTC
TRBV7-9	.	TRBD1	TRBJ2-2	CASSSYRGPGELFF	TGTGCCAGCAGCTCTTACAGGGGTCCCGGGGAGCTGTTTTTT
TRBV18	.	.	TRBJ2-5	CASSPNSVQETQYF	TGTGCCAGCTCACCAAATTCGGTGCAAGAGACCCAGTACTTC
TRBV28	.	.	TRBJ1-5	CASSSRQARSQHF	TGTGCCAGCAGTTCCCGACAGGCAAGGTCCCAGCATTTT
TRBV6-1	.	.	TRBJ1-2	CASSEAHGQTFYGYTF	TGTGCCAGCAGTGAAGCTCACGGACAGACCTTCTATGGCTACACCTTC
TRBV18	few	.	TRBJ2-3	CASSPVEGRYTQYF	TGTGCCAGCTCACCAGTGGAGGGGCGATATACGCAGTATTTT
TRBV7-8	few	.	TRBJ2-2	CASSPQGLANTGELFF	TGTGCCAGCAGCCCGCAGGGGCTAGCGAACACCGGGGAGCTGTTTTTT
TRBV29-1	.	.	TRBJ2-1	CSVLPGPPFYNEQFF	TGCAGCGTTCTTCCGGGACCCCCCTTCTACAATGAGCAGTTCTTC
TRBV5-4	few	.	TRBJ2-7	CASSLGGPGEQYF	TGTGCCAGCAGCCTCGGAGGGCCGGGGGAGCAGTACTTC
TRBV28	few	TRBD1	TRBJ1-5	CASSFLPDRGNQPQHF	TGTGCCAGCAGTTTTTTACCGGACAGGGGCAATCAGCCCCAGCATTTT
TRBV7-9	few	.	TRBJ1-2	CASSQWTPVDYGYTF	TGTGCCAGCAGCCAATGGACCCCGGTGGACTATGGCTACACCTTC
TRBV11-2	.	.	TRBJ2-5	CASSGTQETQYF	TGTGCCAGCAGCGGAACGCAAGAGACCCAGTACTTC
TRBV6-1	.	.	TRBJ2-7	CASSEVGVGAEQYF	TGTGCCAGCAGTGAAGTCGGTGTGGGGGCCGAGCAGTACTTC
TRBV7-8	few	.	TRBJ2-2	CASSLAQGLTGELFF	TGTGCCAGCAGCTTAGCGCAGGGGTTGACCGGGGAGCTGTTTTTT